The source of this T cell receptor (beta chain) is a study of blood T cells in healthy people across ages. For the second PCR, which ran for about 6 to 11 cycles, a sample-barcoded 5' primer and a J-beta primer mix were used. MiXCR was run by TCRdb on the 5' RACE reads, yielding one entry per CDR3 protein. The profile shows roughly 1.7 million distinct CDR3 sequences, roughly a third of them singletons. Trimming took 2 bases from V and 14 from J, leaving 17 bases between them. CDR3 size: 12 residues. Per the germline V gene, CDR1 is DFQATT and CDR2 is SNEGSKA (reference sequence). This chain joins TRBV20-1 and TRBJ2-3, with a possible D match to TRBD1 (6 bases). Sequenced input: blood. The TCR was taken from a woman in her 30s in good health. CDR3 region: CSARLGTQGRYF. The CDR3 nucleotides read TGCAGTGCTAGATTAGGGACCCAGGGGAGGTATTTT.